These T cell receptor beta chains were read from a single sample in a study of blood T cell repertoires in COVID-19. Clones were read by immunoSEQ multiplex PCR, and TCRdb kept only the in-frame ones, dropping some. The sample lists fewer than 300,000 clones; 70% to 85% were seen once. Sequencing used peripheral blood. The receptor source for this set is a human donor with COVID-19, enrolled during active disease. The donor label of this sample is uncertain. Both conserved end residues are part of each CDR3. The D gene is left open where the match is weak. The listing skips clone size in some rows; elsewhere it reads once, few, many or a size class.

-,TRBJ1-5,TRBD1,TRBV18,CASSPRQGSGQPQHF
-,TRBJ2-1,TRBD2,TRBV10-3,CAIKSSGGPLAEQFF
few,TRBJ2-1,TRBD2,TRBV7-3,CASSFEAGEYNEQFF
-,TRBJ2-7,TRBD2,TRBV7-9,CASSLVVSSGNHEQYF
-,TRBJ1-1,TRBD1,TRBV29-1,CSVESPGQGEAFF
-,TRBJ2-7,-,TRBV21-1,CASSKFRWGNYF
-,TRBJ2-3,TRBD2,TRBV30,CAWSDGGSSADTQYF
-,TRBJ2-5,-,TRBV6-5,CASILRGETQYF
-,TRBJ2-1,TRBD2,TRBV7-3,CASSLSGASYNEQFF
-,TRBJ1-2,-,TRBV5-1,CASSLLDNAYGYTF
-,TRBJ2-5,-,TRBV7-7,CASSYTRQETQYF
once,TRBJ1-1,TRBD1,TRBV9,CASSALTGGANTEAFF
once,TRBJ1-6,-,TRBV5-1,CASSLDGSSYNSPLHF
-,TRBJ1-5,-,TRBV4-1,CASSQERYNQPQHF
-,TRBJ2-7,TRBD2,TRBV5-1,CASSLARAGAPYEQYF
-,TRBJ2-1,-,TRBV7-7,CASARAVSSYNEQFF
few,TRBJ2-7,TRBD1,TRBV27,CASHSGTGLYEQYF
once,TRBJ1-2,-,TRBV19,CASSPGEWAGEGYTF
-,TRBJ1-2,-,TRBV7-9,CASSSQGNYGYTF
-,TRBJ2-3,-,TRBV11-3,CASSPEVANTQYF
-,TRBJ1-3,-,TRBV28,CAIKGTYSGNTIYF
-,TRBJ1-1,TRBD1,TRBV28,CASSLLSTGGTEAFF
few,TRBJ2-5,TRBD2,TRBV29-1,CSVEGFRGAQYF
-,TRBJ2-7,-,TRBV7-9,CASSLGVPGVPSREQYF
-,TRBJ1-1,-,TRBV7-2,CASSARRDGDTEAFF
-,TRBJ1-6,TRBD1,TRBV5-1,CASSSTGTGGRSPLHF
-,TRBJ2-5,TRBD1,TRBV5-1,CASTLTGGKETQYF
few,TRBJ1-6,-,TRBV3-1/TRBV3-2,CASSPAGITNSPLHF
-,TRBJ2-7,TRBD1,TRBV28,CASSFYRGTGSHEQYF
many,TRBJ2-1,TRBD2,TRBV29-1,CSYFGGSVYNEQFF
-,TRBJ1-3,-,TRBV28,CASSPNLSSGNTIYF
-,TRBJ1-2,-,TRBV19,CASTLRGNYGYTF
once,TRBJ2-3,TRBD2,TRBV6-5,CASISGGAADTQYF